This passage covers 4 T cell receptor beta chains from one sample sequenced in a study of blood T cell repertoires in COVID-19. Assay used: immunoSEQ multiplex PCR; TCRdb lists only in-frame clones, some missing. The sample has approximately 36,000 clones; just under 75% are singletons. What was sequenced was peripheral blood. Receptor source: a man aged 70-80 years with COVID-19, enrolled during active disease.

In DNA, the CDR3 is TGTGCCAGCACCCCGTACTCCGGGACTAGCGGGAGGCCCGGACAAGAGACCCAGTACTTC. Translated: CASTPYSGTSGRPGQETQYF. V and J are TRBV7-8 and TRBJ2-5; 15 bases fit TRBD2. CDR3 length: 20 residues. Losses at the gene ends were 7 bases for V and 2 bases for J; bases not matched to a gene: 17. The germline gives CDR1 SGHVS, CDR2 FQNEAQ.

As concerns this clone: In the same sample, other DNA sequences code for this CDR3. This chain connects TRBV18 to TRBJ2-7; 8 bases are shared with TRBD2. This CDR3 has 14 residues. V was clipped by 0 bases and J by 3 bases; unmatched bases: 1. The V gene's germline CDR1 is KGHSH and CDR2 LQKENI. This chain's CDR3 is CASSPPSGIYEQYF. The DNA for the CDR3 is TGTGCCAGCTCACCACCTAGCGGGATCTACGAGCAGTACTTC.

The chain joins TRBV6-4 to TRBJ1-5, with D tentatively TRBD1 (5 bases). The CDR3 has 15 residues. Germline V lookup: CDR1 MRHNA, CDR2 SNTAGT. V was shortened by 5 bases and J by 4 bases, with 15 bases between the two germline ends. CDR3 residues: CASSFQGRSNQPQHF. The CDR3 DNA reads TGTGCCAGCAGTTTCCAGGGAAGGTCAAATCAGCCCCAGCATTTT.

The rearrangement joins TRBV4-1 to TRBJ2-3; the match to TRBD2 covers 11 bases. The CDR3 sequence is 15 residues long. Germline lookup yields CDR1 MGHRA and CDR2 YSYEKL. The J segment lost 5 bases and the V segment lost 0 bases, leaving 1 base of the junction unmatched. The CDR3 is CASSQELAGVDTQYF. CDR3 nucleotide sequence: TGCGCCAGCAGCCAAGAACTAGCGGGAGTAGATACGCAGTATTTT.